This T cell receptor beta chain was recorded in a study of CD8 T cells in Susac syndrome. Study details: Clinically active disease was present in six of the sequenced Susac syndrome patients. About 8 of these patients were in remission.

Negative isolation yielded CD4+ and CD8+ T cells, and FACS enriched TEMRA cells. An input of 0.5 to 1 ug of RNA was subjected to reverse transcription using random hexamers. MiXCR was run by TCRdb on the immunoSEQ multiplex PCR reads, yielding one entry per CDR3 protein. This table has roughly 84,000 distinct CDR3 sequences, about 96% appearing once. V dropped 0 bases and J dropped 8 bases, with 9 bases sitting between them. Germline CDR1 and CDR2: SGDLS and YYNGEE. There are 13 residues in the CDR3. The clonotype was recovered from a human donor with Susac syndrome. The sequencing sample was made of CD8+ T cells from PBMCs. J is TRBJ2-4 and V is TRBV9; the D is unclear. CDR3: CASSVGGRDIQYF. The CDR3 coding sequence is TGTGCCAGCAGCGTAGGGGGTCGGGACATTCAGTACTTC.